This T cell receptor (beta chain) appears in the sequencing data of a study of blood T cell repertoires in COVID-19. Whole-study context: The United States, Italy and Spain provided the acute and convalescent COVID-19 samples.

Source study methods: How many nucleated cells were present was estimated from reference gene primer amplification. Produced via immunoSEQ multiplex PCR; TCRdb's table is partial and in-frame only. V and J calls and clone size follow that table, whereas D and trimming were derived from the DNA. The table has approximately 60,000 clones, 65% to 85% seen once. Germline CDR1 and CDR2: ENHRY and SYGVKD. The V and J ends lost 10 bases and 4 bases, in that order; junction bases with no gene match: 13. This CDR3 region has 14 residues. The sequence derives from an elderly woman with active or convalescent COVID-19. The sample taken for sequencing was peripheral blood. The chain links TRBV10-3 to TRBJ2-7, with 7 bases matching TRBD1. The DNA for the CDR3 is TGTGCCACGAGCCCGGGACAGTCGGTTTACGAGCAGTACTTC. Amino acid sequence: CATSPGQSVYEQYF.